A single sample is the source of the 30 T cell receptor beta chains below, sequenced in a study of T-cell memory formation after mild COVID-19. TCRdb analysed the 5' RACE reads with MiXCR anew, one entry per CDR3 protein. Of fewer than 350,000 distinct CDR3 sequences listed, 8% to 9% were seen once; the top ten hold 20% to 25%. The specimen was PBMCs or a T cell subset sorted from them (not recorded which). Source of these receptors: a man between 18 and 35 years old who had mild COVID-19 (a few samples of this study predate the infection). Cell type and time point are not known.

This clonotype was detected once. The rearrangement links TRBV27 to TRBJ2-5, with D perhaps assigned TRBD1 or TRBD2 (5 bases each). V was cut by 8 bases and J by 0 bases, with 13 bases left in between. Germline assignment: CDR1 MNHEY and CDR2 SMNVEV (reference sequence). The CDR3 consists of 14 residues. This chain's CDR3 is CASSSGTYQETQYF. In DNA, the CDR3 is TGTGCCAGCTCCTCCGGGACGTACCAAGAGACCCAGTACTTC.

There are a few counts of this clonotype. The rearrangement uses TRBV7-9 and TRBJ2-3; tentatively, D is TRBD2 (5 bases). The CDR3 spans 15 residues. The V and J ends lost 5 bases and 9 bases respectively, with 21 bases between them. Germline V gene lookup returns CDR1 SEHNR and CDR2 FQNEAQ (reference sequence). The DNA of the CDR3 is TGTGCCAGCAGCCGAACGACTTCGGGATACGCAACGCAGTATTTT. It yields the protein CASSRTTSGYATQYF.

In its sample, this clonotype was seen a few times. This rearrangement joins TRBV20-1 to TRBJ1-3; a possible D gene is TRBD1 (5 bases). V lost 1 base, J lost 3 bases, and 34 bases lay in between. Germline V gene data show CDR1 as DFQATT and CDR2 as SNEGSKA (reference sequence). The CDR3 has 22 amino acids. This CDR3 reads CSARGGSGDRAGYSVDGNTIYF. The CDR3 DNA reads TGCAGTGCTAGAGGGGGCAGTGGGGACCGCGCGGGGTACAGTGTTGATGGAAACACCATATATTTT.

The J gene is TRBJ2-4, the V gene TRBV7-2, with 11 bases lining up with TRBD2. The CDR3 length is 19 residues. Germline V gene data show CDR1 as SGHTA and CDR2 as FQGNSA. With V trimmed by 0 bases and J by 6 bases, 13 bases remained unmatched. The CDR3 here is CASSLALGLAGGPANIQYF. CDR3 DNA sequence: TGTGCCAGCAGCTTAGCGCTGGGTTTAGCGGGGGGGCCGGCAAACATTCAGTACTTC.

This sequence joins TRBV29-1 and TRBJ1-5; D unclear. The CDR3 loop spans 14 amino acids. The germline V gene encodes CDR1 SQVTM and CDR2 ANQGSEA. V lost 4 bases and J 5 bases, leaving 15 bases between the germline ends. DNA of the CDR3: TGCAGCGTTGGAGACGTATCCCGAGATCAGCCCCAGCATTTT. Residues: CSVGDVSRDQPQHF.

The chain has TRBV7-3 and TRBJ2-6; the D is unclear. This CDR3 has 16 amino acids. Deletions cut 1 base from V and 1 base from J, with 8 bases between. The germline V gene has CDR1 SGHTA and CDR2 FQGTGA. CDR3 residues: CASSLSPSSGANVLTF. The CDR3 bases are TGTGCCAGCAGCTTAAGCCCCAGTTCTGGGGCCAACGTCCTGACTTTC.

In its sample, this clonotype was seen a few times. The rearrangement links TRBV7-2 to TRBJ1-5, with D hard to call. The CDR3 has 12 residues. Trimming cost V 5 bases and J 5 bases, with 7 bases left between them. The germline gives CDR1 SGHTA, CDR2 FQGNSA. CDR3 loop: CASSLRDQPQHF. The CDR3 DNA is TGTGCCAGCAGCCTCCGGGATCAGCCCCAGCATTTT.

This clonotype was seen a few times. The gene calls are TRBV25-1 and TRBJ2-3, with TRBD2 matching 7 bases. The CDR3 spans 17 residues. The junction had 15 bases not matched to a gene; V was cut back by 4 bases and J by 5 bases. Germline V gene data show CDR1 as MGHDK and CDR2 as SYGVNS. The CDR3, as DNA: TGTGCCAGCAGTGGACCCCCGGGGAGCGGGGCAAAAGATACGCAGTATTTT. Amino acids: CASSGPPGSGAKDTQYF.

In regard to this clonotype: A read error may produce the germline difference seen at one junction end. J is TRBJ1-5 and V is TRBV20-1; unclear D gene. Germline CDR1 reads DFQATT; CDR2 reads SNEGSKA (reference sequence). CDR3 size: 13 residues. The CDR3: CSARVRGNQPQHF. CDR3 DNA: TGCAGCGCTAGGGTAAGAGGCAATCAGCCCCAGCATTTT.

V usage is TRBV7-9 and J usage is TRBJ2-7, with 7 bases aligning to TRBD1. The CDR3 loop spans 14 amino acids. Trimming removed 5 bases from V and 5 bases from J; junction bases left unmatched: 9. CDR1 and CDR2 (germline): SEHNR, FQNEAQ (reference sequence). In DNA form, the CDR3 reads TGTGCCAGCAGCCTCTCGACAGGGATCAACGAGCAGTACTTC. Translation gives CASSLSTGINEQYF.

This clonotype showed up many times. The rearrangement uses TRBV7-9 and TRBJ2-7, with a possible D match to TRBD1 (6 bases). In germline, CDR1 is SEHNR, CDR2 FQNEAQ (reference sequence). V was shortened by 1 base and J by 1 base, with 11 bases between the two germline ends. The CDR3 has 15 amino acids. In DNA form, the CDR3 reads TGTGCCAGCAGCTTAGGTATTCAGGGGTCCTACGAGCAGTACTTC. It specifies CASSLGIQGSYEQYF.

Here the CDR3 DNA reads TGTGCCAGCAGCCCACAGAGCTCCTACGAGCAGTACTTC. Translating gives CASSPQSSYEQYF. The genes are TRBV12-3 or TRBV12-4 and TRBJ2-1, with D uncertain. The J call may not be correct, given that the DNA end is closer to TRBJ2-7. The CDR3 covers 13 residues.

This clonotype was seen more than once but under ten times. The CDR3 sequence: CSGQTGGRSYTF. The DNA of the CDR3 is TGCAGCGGTCAGACAGGGGGCAGAAGCTACACCTTC. The gene calls are TRBV29-1 and TRBJ1-2, with 10 bases aligning to TRBD1. CDR1 is SQVTM, CDR2 ANQGSEA, per germline. J was trimmed by 9 bases and V by 7 bases; bases with no gene match: 8. The CDR3 covers 12 residues. The whole variable domain, filled in from reference TRBV29-1 and TRBJ1-2, reads SAVISQKPSRDICQRGTSLTIQCQVDSQVTMMFWYRQQPGQSLTLIATANQGSEATYESGFVIDKFPISRPNLTFSTLTVSNMSPEDSSIYLCSGQTGGRSYTFGSGTRLTVV.

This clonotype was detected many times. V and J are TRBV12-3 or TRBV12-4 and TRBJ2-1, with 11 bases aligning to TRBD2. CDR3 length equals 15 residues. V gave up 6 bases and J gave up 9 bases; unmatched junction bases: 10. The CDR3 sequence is CASSLFSGGAGEQFF. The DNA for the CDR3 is TGTGCCAGCAGCTTATTTAGCGGGGGGGCCGGTGAGCAGTTCTTC.

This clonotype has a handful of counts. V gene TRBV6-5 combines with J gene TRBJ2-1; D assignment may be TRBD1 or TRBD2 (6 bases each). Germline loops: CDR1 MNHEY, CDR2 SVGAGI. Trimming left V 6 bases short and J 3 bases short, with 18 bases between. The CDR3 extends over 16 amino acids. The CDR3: CASSQGTTGVYNEQFF. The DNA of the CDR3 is TGTGCCAGCAGCCAAGGGACAACGGGGGTCTACAATGAGCAGTTCTTC.

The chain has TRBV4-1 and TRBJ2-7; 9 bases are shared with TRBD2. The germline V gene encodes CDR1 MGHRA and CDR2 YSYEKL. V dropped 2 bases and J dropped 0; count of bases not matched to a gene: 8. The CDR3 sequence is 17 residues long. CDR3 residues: CASSQFILAGASYEQYF. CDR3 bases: TGCGCCAGCAGCCAATTCATATTAGCGGGGGCCTCCTACGAGCAGTACTTC.

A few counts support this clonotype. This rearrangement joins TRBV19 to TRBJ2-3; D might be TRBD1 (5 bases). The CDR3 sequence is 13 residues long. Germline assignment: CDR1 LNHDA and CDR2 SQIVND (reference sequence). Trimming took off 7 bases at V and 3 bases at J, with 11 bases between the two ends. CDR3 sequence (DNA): TGTGCCAGTAATCCCACAGGAACAGATACGCAGTATTTT. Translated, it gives CASNPTGTDTQYF.

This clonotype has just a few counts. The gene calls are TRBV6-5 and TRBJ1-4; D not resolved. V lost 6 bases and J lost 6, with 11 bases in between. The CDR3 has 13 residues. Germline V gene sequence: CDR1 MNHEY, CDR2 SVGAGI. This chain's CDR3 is CASRRVNDEKLFF. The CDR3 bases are TGTGCCAGCAGGAGGGTTAATGATGAAAAACTGTTTTTT.

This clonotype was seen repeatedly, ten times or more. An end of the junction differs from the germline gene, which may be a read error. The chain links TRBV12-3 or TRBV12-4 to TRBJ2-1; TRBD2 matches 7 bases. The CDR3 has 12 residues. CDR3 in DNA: TGTGCCAGCAGTCTAGCGGACAATGAGCAGTTCTTC. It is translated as CASSLADNEQFF.

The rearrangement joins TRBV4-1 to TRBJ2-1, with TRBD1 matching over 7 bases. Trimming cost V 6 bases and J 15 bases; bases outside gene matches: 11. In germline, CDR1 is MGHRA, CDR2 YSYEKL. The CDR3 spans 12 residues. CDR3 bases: TGCGCCAGCAGTGCTGTCGGGGACAGTGCGTTCTTC. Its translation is CASSAVGDSAFF.

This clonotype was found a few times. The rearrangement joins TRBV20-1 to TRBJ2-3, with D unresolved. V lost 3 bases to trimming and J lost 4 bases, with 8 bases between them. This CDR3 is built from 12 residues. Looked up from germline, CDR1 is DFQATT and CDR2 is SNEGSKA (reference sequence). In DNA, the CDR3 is TGCAGTGCTAGCCCTTGGTCAGATACGCAGTATTTT. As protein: CSASPWSDTQYF.

CDR3 nucleotide sequence: TGTGCCAGCAGCTTAGCGGGGCAGGGGAGTGAAGAGACCCAGTACTTC. Protein product: CASSLAGQGSEETQYF. The chain recombines TRBV7-9 with TRBJ2-5, with a possible D match to TRBD1 (6 bases). The CDR3 has 16 residues. In germline, CDR1 is SEHNR, CDR2 FQNEAQ (reference sequence). Trimming took 0 bases from V and 3 from J, leaving 14 bases between them.

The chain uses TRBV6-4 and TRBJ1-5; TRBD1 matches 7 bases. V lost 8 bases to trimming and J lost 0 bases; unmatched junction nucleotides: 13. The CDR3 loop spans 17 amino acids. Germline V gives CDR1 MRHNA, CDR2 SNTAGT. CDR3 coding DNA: TGTGCCAGCTTTGAGGGGGCCCACCCGTATAGCAATCAGCCCCAGCATTTT. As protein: CASFEGAHPYSNQPQHF.

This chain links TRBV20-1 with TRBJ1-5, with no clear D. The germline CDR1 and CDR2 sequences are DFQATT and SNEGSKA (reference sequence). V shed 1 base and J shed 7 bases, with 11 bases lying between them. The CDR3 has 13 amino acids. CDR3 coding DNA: TGCAGTGCTAGAGGCTATCAGCGGCAGCCCCAGCATTTT. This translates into CSARGYQRQPQHF.

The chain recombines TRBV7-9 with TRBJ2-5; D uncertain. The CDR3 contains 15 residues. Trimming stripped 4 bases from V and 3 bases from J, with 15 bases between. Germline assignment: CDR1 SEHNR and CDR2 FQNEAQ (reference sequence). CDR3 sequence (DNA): TGTGCCAGCAGCTCCCTTGAGGTTATGGAAGAGACCCAGTACTTC. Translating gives CASSSLEVMEETQYF.

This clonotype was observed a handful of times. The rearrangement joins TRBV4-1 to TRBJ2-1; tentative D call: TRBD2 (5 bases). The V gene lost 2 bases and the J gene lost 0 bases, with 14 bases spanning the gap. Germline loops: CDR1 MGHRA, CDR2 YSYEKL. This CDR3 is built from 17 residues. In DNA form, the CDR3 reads TGCGCCAGCAGCCAAAAAGAGGGCAAACGCTCCTACAATGAGCAGTTCTTC. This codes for CASSQKEGKRSYNEQFF.

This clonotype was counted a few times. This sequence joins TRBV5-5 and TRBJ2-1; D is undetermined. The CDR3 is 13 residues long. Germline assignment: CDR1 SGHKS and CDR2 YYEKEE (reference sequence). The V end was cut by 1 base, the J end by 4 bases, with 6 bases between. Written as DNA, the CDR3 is TGTGCCAGCAGCTTGCGGCGGTACAATGAGCAGTTCTTC. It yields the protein CASSLRRYNEQFF.

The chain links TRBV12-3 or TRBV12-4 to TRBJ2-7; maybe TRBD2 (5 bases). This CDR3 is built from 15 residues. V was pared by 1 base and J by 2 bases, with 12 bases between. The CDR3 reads CASSLGPPGTYEQYF. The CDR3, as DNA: TGTGCCAGCAGTTTAGGACCGCCCGGGACCTACGAGCAGTACTTC.

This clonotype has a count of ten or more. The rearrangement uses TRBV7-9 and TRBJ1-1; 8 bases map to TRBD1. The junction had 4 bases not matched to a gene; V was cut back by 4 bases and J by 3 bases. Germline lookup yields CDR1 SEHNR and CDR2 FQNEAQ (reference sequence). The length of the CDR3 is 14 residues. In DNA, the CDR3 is TGTGCCAGCAGCTCCCAGGGGGCTTACACTGAAGCTTTCTTT. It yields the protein CASSSQGAYTEAFF.

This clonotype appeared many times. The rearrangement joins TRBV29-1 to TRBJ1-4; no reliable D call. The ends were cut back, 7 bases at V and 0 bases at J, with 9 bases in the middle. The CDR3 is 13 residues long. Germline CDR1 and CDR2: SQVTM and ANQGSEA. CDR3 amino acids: CSGYSSTNEKLFF. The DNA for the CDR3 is TGCAGCGGGTATTCATCAACTAATGAAAAACTGTTTTTT.